This T cell receptor (beta chain) was identified during a study of molecular identifiers for immune sequencing clone quantification. Germline V lookup: CDR1 PRHDT, CDR2 FYEKMQ (reference sequence). Trimming at V came to 4 bases and at J to 7 bases, leaving 5 bases not matched to a gene. This CDR3 spans 13 amino acids. TCRdb recomputed calls from the PCR reads with MiXCR, one row per CDR3 protein. In the table there are approximately 630,000 distinct CDR3 sequences, about 25% of which are singletons. The study's findings and limits: The study found clones above 20 RNA copies held over 98% of effector molecules and under 1% in naive cells.

This clonotype was counted at least ten times. Antigen: not known. Sequenced input: naive CD8+ T cells from blood, with Jurkat cell RNA spiked in. The subset here: FACS-sorted CD8+CD4-CCR7+CD45RA+ naive T cells. V and J are TRBV13 and TRBJ2-5; the match to TRBD1 covers 8 bases. The TCR sequence derives from a human donor in good health. Some libraries in this study had Jurkat cell RNA spiked in. DNA for the CDR3: TGTGCCAGCAGCTCCGGACAGGGAGGGACCCAGTACTTC. This gives the protein CASSSGQGGTQYF.